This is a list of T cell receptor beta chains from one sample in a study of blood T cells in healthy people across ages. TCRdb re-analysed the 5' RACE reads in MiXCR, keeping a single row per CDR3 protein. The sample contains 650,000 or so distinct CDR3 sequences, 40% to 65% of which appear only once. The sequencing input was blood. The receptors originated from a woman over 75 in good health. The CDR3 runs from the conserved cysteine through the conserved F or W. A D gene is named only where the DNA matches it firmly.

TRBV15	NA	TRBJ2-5	CATSSGEETQYF
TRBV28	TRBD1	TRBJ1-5	CASSIGDRGHQPQHF
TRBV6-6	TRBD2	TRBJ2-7	CASSYRGRGGSSYEQYF
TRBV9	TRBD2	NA	CASSETSNENNEQYF
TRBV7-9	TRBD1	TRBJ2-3	CASSPWDSGFTDTQYF
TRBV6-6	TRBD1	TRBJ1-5	CASGEGDRDQPQHF
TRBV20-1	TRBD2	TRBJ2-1	CSAPSGGRYNEQFF
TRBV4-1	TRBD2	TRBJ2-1	CASSPLNSGASYNEQFF
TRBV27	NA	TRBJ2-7	CASSFSPLGIGQRPYEQYF
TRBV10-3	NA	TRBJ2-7	CAISDRTIISYEQYF
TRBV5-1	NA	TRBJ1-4	CASSLGGRGRDEKLFF
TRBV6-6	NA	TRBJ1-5	CASRKGPNQPQHF